The entry below describes one T cell receptor beta chain. The clone's antigen remains unknown. No much larger clone is present one base from it, and per-base qualities are unavailable. Peripheral blood CD8+ and CD4+ T cells from healthy donors, Susac syndrome patients and multiple sclerosis patients were profiled by high-throughput TCR beta sequencing. The multiple sclerosis controls were treatment-naive patients who had stable or active relapsing-remitting disease and met the revised McDonald criteria. Bulk CD8+ and CD4+ T cells were purified by magnetic negative isolation, while CD8+ TEMRA cells were enriched using FACS. Blood was collected in EDTA tubes and processed within 24 hours, with PBMCs isolated through density gradient centrifugation. PBMCs intended for TCR sequencing were frozen in liquid nitrogen and were later thawed in a 37 degrees C water bath. A purity of at least 90% was achieved for sorted or isolated CD4+, CD8+ and CD8+ TEMRA cells.

RNA was extracted with the RNeasy kit and 0.5 to 1 ug was reverse transcribed using random hexamers. TCR beta CDR3 regions were amplified with the immunoSEQ multiplex PCR assay covering 54 Vbeta and 13 Jbeta segments. PCR amplification bias was corrected using a synthetic template baseline for primer optimization and computational correction. The study's processing was this. Reads were annotated to V, D and J genes according to IMGT and were analyzed with immunoSEQ Analyzer, with only productive sequences retained. Clonality was computed as one minus Shannon entropy normalized by log2 of the number of productive unique sequences. For each patient and control, public and private clones were evaluated among the 100 most prevalent clones. Susac-specific clones were defined as absent from healthy and MS cohorts, 800 to 1,200 published viral clones and other ImmuneACCESS disease sequences. Through fastp at Q25 and MiXCR, TCRdb rebuilt clones from the public reads, retaining in-frame beta chains. Rows with one shared CDR3 protein collapse into an entry with the most common genes and DNA. TCRdb assigned the V and J calls; the authors' analysis was not used. This sample is represented by some 130,000 distinct CDR3 sequences; about 93% of them were singletons. The ten largest clonotypes hold around 0.25% of the sample.

Taken from the germline V gene (reference sequence), the CDR1 and CDR2 loops are SEHNR and FQNEAQ. V and J are trimmed by 5 bases and 7 bases, and the gene matches miss 13 bases of the junction. Counted from cysteine to phenylalanine, this CDR3 has 15 amino acids. Here the CDR3 DNA is all that survives: 45 bases in frame from base 1. This sample was included in a study of CD8 T cells in Susac syndrome (dated by TCRdb to the late 2010s). The study in broad terms: Repertoire sequencing was used to test whether CD8+ T cell activation and differentiation in Susac syndrome was antigen driven. CD8+ T cell repertoire clonality was compared between approximately 12 healthy donors, approximately 14 Susac syndrome patients and 15 multiple sclerosis patients. General study outcomes and caveats: The number of individuals in the TCR sequencing and HLA analysis was acknowledged as relatively small.

The sample was CD8+ T cells from PBMCs. The rearranged chain carries TRBV7-9 and TRBJ1-1; 7 bases in the junction line up with TRBD1. The clonotype originates from a human donor with multiple sclerosis. The CDR3 in this case is CASSLPGTVVDEAFF. Read as DNA, the sequence is TGTGCCAGCAGCCTCCCGGGGACAGTTGTGGATGAAGCTTTCTTT. The entire variable domain, with the stretches around the CDR3 drawn from the reference TRBV7-9 and TRBJ1-1 proteins, is DTGVSQNPRHKITKRGQNVTFRCDPISEHNRLYWYRQTLGQGPEFLTYFQNEAQLEKSRLLSDRFSAERPKGSFSTLEIQRTEQGDSAMYLCASSLPGTVVDEAFFGQGTRLTVV.